A single sample gave rise to the 16 T cell receptor beta chains below, sequenced in a study of cytomegalovirus exposure and HLA in healthy donors. Vbeta (60) and Jbeta (13) primers were used in the PCR. TCRdb's table, derived via immunoSEQ multiplex PCR, lists solely in-frame clones and lacks some. The data show 200,000 to 250,000 clones, 60% to 80% seen once. The sequencing sample was made of PBMCs. These receptors came from a man younger than 30 in good health and CMV-seronegative.

The CDR3 DNA is TGTGCCAGCAGCTTGATAACAGGGTTTTTGATGAACACTGAAGCTTTCTTT. It is translated as CASSLITGFLMNTEAFF. The V gene is TRBV7-8, the J gene TRBJ1-1; tentatively, D is TRBD1 (6 bases). Per germline, CDR1 SGHVS and CDR2 FQNEAQ. Trimming stripped 3 bases from V and 0 bases from J, with 17 bases between. The CDR3 runs to 17 residues.

This clone was observed once. The genes are TRBV29-1 and TRBJ2-3, with 8 nucleotides matching TRBD2. V trimming: 5 bases; J trimming: 0 bases; junction bases outside the gene matches: 4. Germline values: CDR1 SQVTM, CDR2 ANQGSEA. The CDR3 covers 14 residues. The CDR3 DNA follows: TGCAGCGTTAATAGCGGGACAAGCACAGATACGCAGTATTTT. It yields the protein CSVNSGTSTDTQYF.

This clone was detected only once. V gene TRBV4-1 combines with J gene TRBJ2-2; D might be TRBD2 (6 bases). Trimming took 1 base from V and 6 from J, leaving 9 bases between them. The germline CDR1 and CDR2 sequences are MGHRA and YSYEKL. CDR3 size: 14 residues. The CDR3: CASSQGGTAGELFF. The DNA of the CDR3 is TGCGCCAGCAGCCAAGGGGGGACTGCCGGGGAGCTGTTTTTT.

J is TRBJ1-4 and V is TRBV6-6, with D unclear. CDR3 length: 12 amino acids. The germline V gene has CDR1 MNHNY and CDR2 SVGAGI (reference sequence). V was shortened by 6 bases and J by 6 bases, with 8 bases between the two germline ends. The CDR3 reads CASRPSDEKLFF. The CDR3 region has the DNA TGTGCCAGCAGACCAAGCGATGAAAAACTGTTTTTT.

The rearrangement uses TRBV18 and TRBJ1-1; the match to TRBD1 covers 7 bases. This CDR3 comprises 16 residues. The germline CDR1 and CDR2 sequences are KGHSH and LQKENI. With 6 bases clipped from V and 5 bases from J, the junction kept 15 bases outside the gene matches. The CDR3 region is CASSPPLGQLLTEAFF. In nucleotides, the CDR3 is TGTGCCAGCTCGCCCCCCTTGGGACAGCTACTTACTGAAGCTTTCTTT.

The gene calls are TRBV5-4 and TRBJ2-3; possibly TRBD2 for D (6 bases). V lost 0 bases to trimming and J lost 4 bases, with 12 bases between them. This CDR3 contains 15 residues. Germline CDR1 reads SGHNT; CDR2 reads YYREEE (reference sequence). Written as DNA, the CDR3 is TGTGCCAGCAGCTTGGCCGACACTAGCTCAGATACGCAGTATTTT. This translates into CASSLADTSSDTQYF. Supplemented by reference TRBV5-4 and TRBJ2-3, the full variable domain reads ETGVTQSPTHLIKTRGQQVTLRCSSQSGHNTVSWYQQALGQGPQFIFQYYREEENGRGNFPPRFSGLQFPNYSSELNVNALELDDSALYLCASSLADTSSDTQYFGPGTRLTVL.

Only a few counts were recorded for this clone. The CDR3 reads CASSLAFDEQFF. The CDR3 bases are TGTGCCAGCAGCTTAGCCTTCGATGAGCAGTTCTTC. The chain is built from TRBV7-6 and TRBJ2-1; D gene ambiguous. The CDR3 is 12 amino acids. Trimming took 0 bases from V and 8 from J, leaving 5 bases between them. Germline-derived CDR1 and CDR2 are SGHVS and FNYEAQ.

This chain links TRBV2 with TRBJ2-3; TRBD2 agrees at 7 bases. CDR3 size: 17 residues. The trim removed 7 bases at V and 2 bases at J, leaving 15 bases unmatched. Germline CDR1 reads SNHLY; CDR2 reads FYNNEI. This chain's CDR3 is CASTREGPGEPTDTQYF. CDR3 bases: TGTGCCAGCACCAGGGAGGGGCCGGGGGAGCCCACAGATACGCAGTATTTT.

This rearrangement joins TRBV7-9 to TRBJ2-1; 7 bases map to TRBD1. The CDR3 loop spans 13 amino acids. Germline V lookup: CDR1 SEHNR, CDR2 FQNEAQ (reference sequence). V shed 5 bases and J 10 bases; nucleotides not matched to a gene: 8. The CDR3 bases are TGTGCCAGCAGCCCGACAACACAGGGGGAGCAGTTCTTC. This encodes CASSPTTQGEQFF.

The CDR3 sequence is CASSFGVAPSGANVLTF. For the CDR3, the DNA is TGTGCCAGCAGTTTTGGAGTCGCCCCCTCTGGGGCCAACGTCCTGACTTTC. The rearrangement uses TRBV28 and TRBJ2-6; D uncertain. Germline values: CDR1 MDHEN, CDR2 SYDVKM. The V end lost 3 bases, the J end lost 0 bases, and 12 bases lay between the germline ends. CDR3 length: 17 residues.

The chain combines TRBV9 with TRBJ2-1, with 9 bases identical to TRBD2. Germline V gives CDR1 SGDLS, CDR2 YYNGEE. The CDR3 is 17 residues long. J was trimmed by 3 bases and V by 0 bases; bases with no gene match: 7. The CDR3 DNA reads as TGTGCCAGCAGCGTAGAGGGACGTAGCGGGAGCTACAATGAGCAGTTCTTC. Protein: CASSVEGRSGSYNEQFF.

Comments on this clone: Within the sample, other DNA sequences also encode this same CDR3. The rearrangement joins TRBV4-3 to TRBJ2-7; maybe TRBD2 (5 bases). V lost 0 bases and J 4 bases, leaving 7 bases between the germline ends. Germline assignment: CDR1 LGHNA and CDR2 YSLEER. This CDR3 is 13 amino acids long. CDR3 protein: CASSQDGGYEQYF. The CDR3 DNA sequence: TGCGCCAGCAGCCAAGATGGAGGTTACGAGCAGTACTTC.

The chain joins TRBV19 to TRBJ1-4; D perhaps matches TRBD1 (5 bases). CDR1 is LNHDA and CDR2 is SQIVND in the germline V gene (reference sequence). The CDR3 is made up of 15 amino acids. The V and J ends lost 5 bases and 3 bases respectively, with 13 bases between them. CDR3: CASSEPGGSNEKLFF. Here the CDR3 DNA reads TGTGCCAGTAGTGAGCCCGGGGGATCTAATGAAAAACTGTTTTTT.

In this sample, this clone turned up a few times. This chain uses TRBV11-2 with TRBJ2-3; 12 bases map to TRBD2. The CDR3 loop spans 16 amino acids. Germline V lookup: CDR1 SGHAT, CDR2 FQNNGV. V lost 5 bases and J lost 2; bases outside the gene matches: 5. The CDR3 here is CASSPRTSGVTDTQYF. The CDR3 coding sequence is TGTGCCAGCAGCCCAAGGACTAGCGGGGTCACAGATACGCAGTATTTT. Full variable domain (remainder filled in from reference TRBV11-2 and TRBJ2-3): EAGVAQSPRYKIIEKRQSVAFWCNPISGHATLYWYQQILGQGPKLLIQFQNNGVVDDSQLPKDRFSAERLKGVDSTLKIQPAKLEDSAVYLCASSPRTSGVTDTQYFGPGTRLTVL.

The rearrangement uses TRBV4-2 and TRBJ1-5; unclear D gene. Looked up from germline, CDR1 is LGHNA and CDR2 is YNFKEQ. This CDR3 is built from 13 residues. V was pared by 0 bases and J by 9 bases, with 9 bases between. CDR3 protein: CASSQDLEVPQHF. The DNA of the CDR3 is TGTGCCAGCAGCCAAGATCTCGAGGTGCCCCAGCATTTT.

The chain has TRBV7-8 and TRBJ1-4; 9 bases are shared with TRBD1. Unmatched junction bases numbered 8, after V lost 1 base and J lost 5 bases. This CDR3 region has 17 residues. Germline CDR1 reads SGHVS; CDR2 reads FQNEAQ. CDR3 in amino acids: CASSLGGTGQLNEKLFF. The CDR3 DNA is TGTGCCAGCAGCTTAGGCGGGACAGGGCAACTAAATGAAAAACTGTTTTTT.